Reported below is one T cell receptor (beta chain). The assay was immunoSEQ multiplex PCR, and TCRdb's table has in-frame clones only and misses some. The table has approximately 26,000 clones, 89% seen once; the top ten hold roughly 1.3%. This sample is part of a study of T cell responses to AZD1222 COVID-19 vaccine. The V end lost 4 bases, the J end lost 4 bases, and 7 bases lay between the germline ends. CDR3 length equals 12 residues. Germline CDR1 reads MDHEN; CDR2 reads SYDVKM. Sequencing used peripheral blood, obtained on day 0 of AZD1222 vaccination. This receptor was taken from an adult in good health. The chain uses TRBV28 and TRBJ1-2, with D possibly TRBD1 on 5 matching bases. The DNA of the CDR3 is TGTGCCAGCAGTTCCGACAGCTATGGCTACACCTTC. Its translation is CASSSDSYGYTF.